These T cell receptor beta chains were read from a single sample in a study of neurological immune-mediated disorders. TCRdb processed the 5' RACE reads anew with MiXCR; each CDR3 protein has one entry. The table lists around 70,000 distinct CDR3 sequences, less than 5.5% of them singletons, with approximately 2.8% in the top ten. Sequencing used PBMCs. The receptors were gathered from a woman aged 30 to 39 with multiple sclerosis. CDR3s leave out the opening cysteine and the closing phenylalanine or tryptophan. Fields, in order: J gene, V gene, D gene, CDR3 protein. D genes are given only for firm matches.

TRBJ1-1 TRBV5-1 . ASGEGVSENTEAF
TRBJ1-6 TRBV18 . ASSPKQGNNSPLN
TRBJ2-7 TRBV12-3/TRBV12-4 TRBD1 ASSLSTSTGGKHEQY
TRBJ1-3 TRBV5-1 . ASSLAGVLSGNTIY
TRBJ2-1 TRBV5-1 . ASSLMGDEQF
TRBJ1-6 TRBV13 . ASSLSELRGSPLH
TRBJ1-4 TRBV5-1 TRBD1 ASSVNHRGRGEKLF
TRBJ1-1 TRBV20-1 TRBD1 SAIRGGMNTEAF
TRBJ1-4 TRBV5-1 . ASSLGGVGKKLF
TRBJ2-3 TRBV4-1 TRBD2 ASSQDGGGRGTQY
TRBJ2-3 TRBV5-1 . ASSFGAGLTDTQY
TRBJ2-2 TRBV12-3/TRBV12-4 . ASSPGHTGELF
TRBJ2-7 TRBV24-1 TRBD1 ATSDSQRQGVDYEQY
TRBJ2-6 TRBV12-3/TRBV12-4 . ASSSGANVLT
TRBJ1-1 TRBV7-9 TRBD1 ASSYHRGPTEAF
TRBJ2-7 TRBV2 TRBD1 ASNPGQPSYEQY
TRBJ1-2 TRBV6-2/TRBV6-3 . ASSYTGPGYT
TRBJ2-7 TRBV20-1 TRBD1 SAREQGLSYEQY
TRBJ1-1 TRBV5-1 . ASSATGEVTEAF
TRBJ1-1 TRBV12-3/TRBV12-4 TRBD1 ASRPDRGTNTEAF
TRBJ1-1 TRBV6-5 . ATTTGLQNTEAF
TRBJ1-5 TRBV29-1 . SVEEQVVQPQH
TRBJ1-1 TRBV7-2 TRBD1 ASSTRQGPNTEAF
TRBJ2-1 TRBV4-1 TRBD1 ASSQDMTGSSYNEQF
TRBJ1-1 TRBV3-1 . ASSQWLSLGTEAF
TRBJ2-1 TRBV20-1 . SATDHTGMGYNEQF
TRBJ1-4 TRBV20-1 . SANHYRDTPLREKLF
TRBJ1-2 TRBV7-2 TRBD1 ASSFRAETGSGYT
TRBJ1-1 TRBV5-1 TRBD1 ASSLDGQGWTEAF
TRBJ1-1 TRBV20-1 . SAPRDFYTEAF
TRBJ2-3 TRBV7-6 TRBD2 ASSEMRGAALGTQY
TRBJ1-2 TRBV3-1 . ASSLGPDGGYT
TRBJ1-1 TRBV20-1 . SAPREGALNTEAF
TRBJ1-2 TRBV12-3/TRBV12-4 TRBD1 ASSLRTGIYGYT
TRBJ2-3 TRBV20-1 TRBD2 SAANGASGGAADTQY
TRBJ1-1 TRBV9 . ASSSNGPEEAF
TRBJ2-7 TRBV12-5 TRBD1 ASGIRDSYYRPYEQY
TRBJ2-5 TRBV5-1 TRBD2 ASSLIGGGALPETQY
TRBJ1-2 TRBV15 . ATSRDQGTDGYT
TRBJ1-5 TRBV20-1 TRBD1 SARRGTDSNQPQH
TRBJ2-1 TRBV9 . ASSVWGGLYNEQF
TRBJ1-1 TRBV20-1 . SATGRKNTEAF
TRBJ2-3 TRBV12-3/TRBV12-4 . ASSMTPSTDTQY
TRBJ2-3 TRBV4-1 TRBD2 ASSQEGTSGGRTDTQY
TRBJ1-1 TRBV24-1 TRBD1 ATSDSRQGAAF
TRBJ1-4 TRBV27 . ASSPQTPGRMEKLF
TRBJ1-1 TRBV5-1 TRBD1 ASSFSQGALSTEAF
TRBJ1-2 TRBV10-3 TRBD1 AISRTGYGYT
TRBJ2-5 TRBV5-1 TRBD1 ASSKGQGYETQY
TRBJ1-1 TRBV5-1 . ASSLGAGETTEAF
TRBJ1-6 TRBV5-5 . ASSLVVSSYNSPLH
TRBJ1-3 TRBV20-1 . SSKGIASGNTIY
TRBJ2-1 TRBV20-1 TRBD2 SALGLAGTSYNEQF
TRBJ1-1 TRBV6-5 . ASTHSQEGSTEAF
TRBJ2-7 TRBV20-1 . SAPASYEQY
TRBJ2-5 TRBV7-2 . ASSSFRQGTTQY
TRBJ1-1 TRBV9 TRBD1 ASSKGTGGANTEAF
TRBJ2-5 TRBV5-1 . ASSGGDTTGGETQY
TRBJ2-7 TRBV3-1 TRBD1 ASSQDFRGQGRSNSYEQY